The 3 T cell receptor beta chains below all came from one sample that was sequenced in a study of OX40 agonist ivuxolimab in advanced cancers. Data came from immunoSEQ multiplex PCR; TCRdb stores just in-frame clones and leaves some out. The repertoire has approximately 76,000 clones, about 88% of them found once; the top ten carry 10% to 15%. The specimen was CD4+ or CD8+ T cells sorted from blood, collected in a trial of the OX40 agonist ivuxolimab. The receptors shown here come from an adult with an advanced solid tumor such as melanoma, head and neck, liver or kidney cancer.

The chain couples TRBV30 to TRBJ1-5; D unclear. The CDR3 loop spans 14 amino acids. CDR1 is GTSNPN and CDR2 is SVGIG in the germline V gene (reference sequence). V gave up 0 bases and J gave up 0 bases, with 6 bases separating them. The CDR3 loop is CAWSVLHSNQPQHF. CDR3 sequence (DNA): TGTGCCTGGAGTGTACTACATAGCAATCAGCCCCAGCATTTT.

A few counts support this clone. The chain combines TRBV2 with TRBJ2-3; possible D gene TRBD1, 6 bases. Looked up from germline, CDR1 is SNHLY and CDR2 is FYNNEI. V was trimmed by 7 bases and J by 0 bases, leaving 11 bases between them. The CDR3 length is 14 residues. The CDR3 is CASKGGPSTDTQYF. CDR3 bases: TGTGCCAGCAAAGGGGGACCGAGCACAGATACGCAGTATTTT.

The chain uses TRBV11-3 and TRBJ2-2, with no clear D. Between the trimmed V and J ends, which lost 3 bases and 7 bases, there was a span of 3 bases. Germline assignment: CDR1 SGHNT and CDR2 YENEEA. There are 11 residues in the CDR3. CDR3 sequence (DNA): TGTGCCAGCAGCTTTGGCGGGGAGCTGTTTTTT. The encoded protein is CASSFGGELFF. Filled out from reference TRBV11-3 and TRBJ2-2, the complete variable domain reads EAGVVQSPRYKIIEKKQPVAFWCNPISGHNTLYWYLQNLGQGPELLIRYENEEAVDDSQLPKDRFSAERLKGVDSTLKIQPAELGDSAVYLCASSFGGELFFGEGSRLTVL.